The 2 T cell receptor beta chains listed next were all sequenced from one sample in a study of cytomegalovirus exposure and HLA in healthy donors. Vbeta (60) and Jbeta (13) primers were used in the PCR. TCRdb keeps only in-frame clones here, not all; method: immunoSEQ multiplex PCR. The data show about 140,000 clones, roughly four fifths seen once. Sequencing was carried out using PBMCs. These receptors were obtained from a woman aged 45-65 years in good health and CMV-seropositive.

This sequence joins TRBV7-3 and TRBJ2-1, with 10 nucleotides matching TRBD1. The CDR3 has 15 residues. V shed 5 bases, J shed 8 bases, and the junction held 9 bases outside the gene matches. Germline V gives CDR1 SGHTA, CDR2 FQGTGA. For the CDR3, the DNA is TGTGCCAGCAGCCCCTGGGACAGGGGTATAGATGAGCAGTTCTTC. This codes for CASSPWDRGIDEQFF. The full variable domain, with the rest looked up from reference TRBV7-3 and TRBJ2-1, is GAGVSQTPSNKVTEKGKYVELRCDPISGHTALYWYRQSLGQGPEFLIYFQGTGAADDSGLPNDRFFAVRPEGSVSTLKIQRTERGDSAVYLCASSPWDRGIDEQFFGPGTRLTVL.

This chain joins TRBV5-1 and TRBJ2-2, with D possibly being TRBD1 (5 bases). V lost 2 bases to trimming and J lost 7 bases, with 9 bases between them. The CDR3 sequence is 13 residues long. Per the germline V gene, CDR1 is SGHRS and CDR2 is YFSETQ. The CDR3 region has the DNA TGCGCCAGCAGCTTTACCGACAGCGGGGAGCTGTTTTTT. Protein: CASSFTDSGELFF.